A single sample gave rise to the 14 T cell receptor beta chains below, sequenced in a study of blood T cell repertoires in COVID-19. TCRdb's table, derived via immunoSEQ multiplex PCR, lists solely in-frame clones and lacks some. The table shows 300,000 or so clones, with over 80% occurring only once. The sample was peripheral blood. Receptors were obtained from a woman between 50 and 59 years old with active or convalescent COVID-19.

The CDR3 sequence: CASSASLEKRESNEQFF. CDR3 sequence (DNA): TGTGCCAGCAGCGCCTCCTTGGAAAAGCGGGAGAGTAATGAGCAGTTCTTC. The gene calls are TRBV9 and TRBJ2-1; TRBD2 matches at 8 bases. Losses at the gene ends were 3 bases for V and 7 bases for J; bases not matched to a gene: 15. Germline values: CDR1 SGDLS, CDR2 YYNGEE. This CDR3 has 17 amino acids.

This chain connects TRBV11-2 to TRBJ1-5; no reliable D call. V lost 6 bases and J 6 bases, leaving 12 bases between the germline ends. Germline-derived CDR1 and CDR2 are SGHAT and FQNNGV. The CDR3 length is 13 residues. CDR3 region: CASSRYEGQPQHF. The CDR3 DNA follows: TGTGCCAGCAGTAGATATGAGGGTCAGCCCCAGCATTTT.

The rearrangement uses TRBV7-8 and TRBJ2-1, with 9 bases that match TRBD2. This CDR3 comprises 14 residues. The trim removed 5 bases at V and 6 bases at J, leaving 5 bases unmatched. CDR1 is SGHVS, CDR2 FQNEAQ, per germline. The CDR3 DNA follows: TGTGCCAGCAGCACCTTTAGCGGGAGCAATGAGCAGTTCTTC. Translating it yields CASSTFSGSNEQFF.

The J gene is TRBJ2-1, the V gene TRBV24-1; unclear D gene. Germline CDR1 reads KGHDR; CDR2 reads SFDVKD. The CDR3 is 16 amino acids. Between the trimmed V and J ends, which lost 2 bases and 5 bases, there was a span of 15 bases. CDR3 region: CATSDSGWSVDNEQFF. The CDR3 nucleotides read TGTGCCACCAGTGATTCAGGCTGGTCAGTTGACAATGAGCAGTTCTTC.

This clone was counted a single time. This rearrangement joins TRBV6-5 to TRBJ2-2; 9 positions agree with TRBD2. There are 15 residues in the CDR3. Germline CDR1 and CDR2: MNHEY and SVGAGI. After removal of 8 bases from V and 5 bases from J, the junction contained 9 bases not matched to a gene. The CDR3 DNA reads TGTGCCAGCGGAAGACTAGCGGACATTACCGGGGAGCTGTTTTTT. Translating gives CASGRLADITGELFF.

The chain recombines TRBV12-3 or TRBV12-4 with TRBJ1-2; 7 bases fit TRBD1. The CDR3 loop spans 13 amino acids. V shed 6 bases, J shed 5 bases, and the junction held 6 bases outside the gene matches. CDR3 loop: CASSPGTAYGYTF. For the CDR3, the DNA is TGTGCCAGCAGCCCGGGGACAGCTTATGGCTACACCTTC.

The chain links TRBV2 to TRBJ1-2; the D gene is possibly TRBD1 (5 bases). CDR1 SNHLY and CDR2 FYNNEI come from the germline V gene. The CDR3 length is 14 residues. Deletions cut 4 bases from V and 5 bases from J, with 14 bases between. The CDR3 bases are TGTGCCAGCAGTGTTCGCGGGGCCCCTTATGGCTACACCTTC. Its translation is CASSVRGAPYGYTF.

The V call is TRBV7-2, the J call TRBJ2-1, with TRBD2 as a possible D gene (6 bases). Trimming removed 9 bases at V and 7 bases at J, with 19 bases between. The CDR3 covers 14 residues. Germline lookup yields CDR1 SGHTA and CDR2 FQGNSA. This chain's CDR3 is CASLSRAGWNEQFF. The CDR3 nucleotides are TGTGCCAGTCTCAGTCGGGCGGGGTGGAATGAGCAGTTCTTC.

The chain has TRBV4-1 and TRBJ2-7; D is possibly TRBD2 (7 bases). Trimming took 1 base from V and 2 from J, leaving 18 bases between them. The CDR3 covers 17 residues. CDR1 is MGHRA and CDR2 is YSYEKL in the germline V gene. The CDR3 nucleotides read TGCGCCAGCAGCCAAGTGTACTCGGGGGGCCAGCCCTACGAGCAGTACTTC. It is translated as CASSQVYSGGQPYEQYF.

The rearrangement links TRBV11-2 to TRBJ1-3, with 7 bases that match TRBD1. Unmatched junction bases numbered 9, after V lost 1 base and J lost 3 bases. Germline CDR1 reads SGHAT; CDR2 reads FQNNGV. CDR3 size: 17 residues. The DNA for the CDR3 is TGTGCCAGCAGCTTAGTAACACAGGGGTTCGGTGGAAACACCATATATTTT. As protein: CASSLVTQGFGGNTIYF.

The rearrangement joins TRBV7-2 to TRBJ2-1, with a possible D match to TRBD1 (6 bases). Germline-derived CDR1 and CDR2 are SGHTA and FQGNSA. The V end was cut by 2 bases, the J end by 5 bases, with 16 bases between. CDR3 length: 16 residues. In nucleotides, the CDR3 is TGTGCCAGCAGCTTAAGAGTGACAGGCAGGGACAATGAGCAGTTCTTC. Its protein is CASSLRVTGRDNEQFF.

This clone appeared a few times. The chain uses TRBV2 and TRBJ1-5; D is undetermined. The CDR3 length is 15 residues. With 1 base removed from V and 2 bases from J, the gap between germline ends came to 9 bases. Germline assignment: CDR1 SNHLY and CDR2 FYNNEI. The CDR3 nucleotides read TGTGCCAGCAGTGAAGGCAGAGGTGGCAATCAGCCCCAGCATTTT. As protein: CASSEGRGGNQPQHF. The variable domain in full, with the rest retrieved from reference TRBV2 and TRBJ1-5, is EPEVTQTPSHQVTQMGQEVILRCVPISNHLYFYWYRQILGQKVEFLVSFYNNEISEKSEIFDDQFSVERPDGSNFTLKIRSTKLEDSAMYFCASSEGRGGNQPQHFGDGTRLSIL.

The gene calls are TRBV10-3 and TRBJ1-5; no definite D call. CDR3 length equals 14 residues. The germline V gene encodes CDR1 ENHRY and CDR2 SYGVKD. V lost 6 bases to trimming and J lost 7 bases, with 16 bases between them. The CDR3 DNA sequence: TGTGCCATCAGCGCTGACCCAACGGGACAGCCCCAGCATTTT. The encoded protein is CAISADPTGQPQHF.

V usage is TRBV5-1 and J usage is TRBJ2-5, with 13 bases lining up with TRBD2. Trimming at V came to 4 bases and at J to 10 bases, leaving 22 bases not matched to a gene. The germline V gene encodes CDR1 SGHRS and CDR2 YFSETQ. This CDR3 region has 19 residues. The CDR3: CASSHGKVGRTSGSRSQYF. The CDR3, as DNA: TGCGCCAGCAGCCATGGGAAAGTGGGGCGGACTAGCGGGAGTAGGAGCCAGTACTTC. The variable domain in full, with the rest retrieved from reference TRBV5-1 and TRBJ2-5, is KAGVTQTPRYLIKTRGQQVTLSCSPISGHRSVSWYQQTPGQGLQFLFEYFSETQRNKGNFPGRFSGRQFSNSRSEMNVSTLELGDSALYLCASSHGKVGRTSGSRSQYFGPGTRLLVL.